This TCR beta chain originates from a study of blood T cells in healthy people across ages. The second PCR ran roughly 6 to 11 cycles with a sample-barcoded 5' primer and J-beta primers. Using its own MiXCR run on the 5' RACE reads, TCRdb lists one record per CDR3 protein. This table has roughly 800,000 distinct CDR3 sequences, approximately 25% appearing once. Study-wide results and limits: Conclusively comparing naive with antigen-experienced cells was impossible with unsorted PBMCs.

This clonotype was counted between two and nine times. The target antigen is unknown. These data also formed part of another study, on T cells of mothers and their children.

The sample taken for sequencing was blood. The origin of this receptor is a boy aged 5-17 years in good health.

The chain's CDR3 is CSAVSGSSPNEQFF. Written as DNA, the CDR3 is TGCAGCGCTGTTAGCGGGAGCTCCCCCAATGAGCAGTTCTTC. The rearrangement uses TRBV29-1 and TRBJ2-1; 9 bases are shared with TRBD2. Germline values: CDR1 SQVTM, CDR2 ANQGSEA. This CDR3 contains 14 residues. V trimming: 7 bases; J trimming: 6 bases; junction bases outside the gene matches: 10.